The next 24 T cell receptor beta chains were all read from a single sample in a study of T cells in Graves' hyperthyroidism and ophthalmopathy. TCR beta CDR3 regions were amplified from RNA transcripts. When the TCR CDR3 underwent first-round RT-PCR, the HTBI primer set was used. Using its own MiXCR run on the multiplex PCR reads, TCRdb lists one record per CDR3 protein. The sample has around 450,000 distinct CDR3 sequences; 15% to 18% are singletons. The material sequenced was blood. Source of these receptors: a woman between 18 and 29 years old with Graves' hyperthyroidism.

This clonotype was observed once. J is TRBJ2-7 and V is TRBV3-1; unclear D gene. The CDR3 has 11 residues. Germline assignment: CDR1 LGHDT and CDR2 YNNKEL (reference sequence). V gave up 9 bases and J gave up 5 bases, with 11 bases separating them. The CDR3 DNA sequence: TGTGCCAGTTTGCCTAGGCACGAGCAGTACTTC. Translation gives CASLPRHEQYF.

V and J are TRBV10-3 and TRBJ2-7, with D possibly TRBD2 on 5 matching bases. The V gene's germline CDR1 is ENHRY and CDR2 SYGVKD. Trimming removed 2 bases from V and 1 base from J, with 24 bases in between. This CDR3 contains 19 residues. CDR3 protein: CAISEPFVVGWTDSYEQYF. Here the CDR3 DNA reads TGTGCCATCAGTGAGCCCTTTGTAGTAGGTTGGACTGATTCCTACGAGCAGTACTTC.

This clonotype was recorded only once. The CDR3 DNA reads TGTGCCAGCAGACCCCAGGGGACAGTGTCTGAAGCTTTCTTT. It is translated as CASRPQGTVSEAFF. The chain recombines TRBV6-1 with TRBJ1-1; 7 bases line up with TRBD1. V trimming: 6 bases; J trimming: 6 bases; junction bases outside the gene matches: 10. In germline, CDR1 is MNHNS, CDR2 SASEGT. The CDR3 totals 14 residues.

At least ten counts were recorded for this clonotype. The genes are TRBV7-3 and TRBJ2-1, with TRBD2 matching over 8 bases. After removal of 6 bases from V and 4 bases from J, the junction contained 8 bases not matched to a gene. The CDR3 loop spans 15 amino acids. Germline V CDR1 and CDR2: SGHTA, FQGTGA. The CDR3 region has the DNA TGTGCCAGCAGTCCTCTAGCGGGTCTTTACAATGAGCAGTTCTTC. It codes for CASSPLAGLYNEQFF.

Points on this clonotype: Just one base apart from a much larger clone, this may be a read error. J is TRBJ1-6 and V is TRBV12-3 or TRBV12-4; D is uncertain. Deletions cut 3 bases from V and 8 bases from J, with 17 bases between. The CDR3 length is 16 residues. CDR3 protein: CASSFVQMPPDSPLHF. The CDR3 bases are TGTGCCAGCAGTTTCGTCCAGATGCCCCCTGATTCACCCCTCCACTTT.

On this clonotype itself: The conserved phenylalanine or tryptophan is not found at the CDR3 terminus, so this likely reflects a read error. Written as DNA, the CDR3 is TGCGCCAGCAGCCATGCGACAGGGGAAGAGACCCAGTACCTC. This translates into CASSHATGEETQYL. The chain uses TRBV4-1 and TRBJ2-5; 8 bases fit TRBD1. V lost 3 bases, J lost 3 bases, and 3 bases stayed unmatched. The CDR3 covers 14 residues. Per the germline V gene, CDR1 is MGHRA and CDR2 is YSYEKL.

The table lists this clonotype with a few counts. This sequence joins TRBV14 and TRBJ1-2; D gene unclear. V lost 2 bases to trimming and J lost 2 bases, with 18 bases between them. The CDR3 is 17 residues long. The germline V gene has CDR1 SGHDN and CDR2 FVKESK. The CDR3 DNA is TGTGCCAGCAGCCAACATAAAATAGGGCGGAGAAACTATGGCTACACCTTC. Amino acids: CASSQHKIGRRNYGYTF.

This clonotype was seen ten or more times. V gene TRBV29-1 combines with J gene TRBJ2-2, with TRBD2 matching over 7 bases. The CDR3 extends over 16 amino acids. CDR1 is SQVTM, CDR2 ANQGSEA, per germline. J was trimmed by 6 bases and V by 3 bases; bases with no gene match: 13. DNA for the CDR3: TGCAGCGTTGAGGTGACTAGCAGGACCTCCGCCGGGGAGCTGTTTTTT. It translates to CSVEVTSRTSAGELFF.

This clonotype was counted many times. The V call is TRBV5-1, the J call TRBJ2-2; the D gene could be TRBD1 or TRBD2 (5 bases each). The CDR3 loop spans 13 amino acids. Trimming removed 4 bases at V and 8 bases at J, with 12 bases between. Germline CDR1 reads SGHRS; CDR2 reads YFSETQ. CDR3 in DNA: TGCGCCAGCAGCCAGGACGGGGCAGGGGAGCTGTTTTTT. It is translated as CASSQDGAGELFF.

This clonotype was observed at least ten times. This sequence joins TRBV7-9 and TRBJ2-1, with 7 bases identical to TRBD2. The trim removed 1 base at V and 0 bases at J, leaving 6 bases unmatched. Germline V CDR1 and CDR2: SEHNR, FQNEAQ (reference sequence). The CDR3 covers 17 residues. The CDR3 region has the DNA TGTGCCAGCAGCTTAGTTCTCGGGGGGAGCTCCTACAATGAGCAGTTCTTC. As protein: CASSLVLGGSSYNEQFF.

The chain links TRBV6-1 to TRBJ1-2, with no clear D. The V and J ends lost 2 bases and 4 bases respectively, with 8 bases between them. The CDR3 spans 13 residues. Germline V CDR1 and CDR2: MNHNS, SASEGT. The CDR3 DNA sequence: TGTGCCAGCAGTGAACAGGTTTTCTATGGCTACACCTTC. Residues: CASSEQVFYGYTF.

V is TRBV2 and J is TRBJ2-1, with TRBD2 matching 7 bases. The CDR3 totals 17 residues. V was clipped by 6 bases and J by 1 base; unmatched bases: 12. Germline CDR1 reads SNHLY; CDR2 reads FYNNEI. CDR3 region: CASRGLLLAPSYNEQFF. CDR3 nucleotides: TGTGCCAGCAGGGGGCTGCTACTAGCGCCTTCCTACAATGAGCAGTTCTTC. The full variable domain, with the rest looked up from reference TRBV2 and TRBJ2-1, is EPEVTQTPSHQVTQMGQEVILRCVPISNHLYFYWYRQILGQKVEFLVSFYNNEISEKSEIFDDQFSVERPDGSNFTLKIRSTKLEDSAMYFCASRGLLLAPSYNEQFFGPGTRLTVL.

This clonotype has a count of ten or more. The V call is TRBV3-1, the J call TRBJ2-7; 7 nucleotides line up with TRBD2. Trimming at V came to 2 bases and at J to 4 bases, leaving 8 bases not matched to a gene. Germline CDR1 reads LGHDT; CDR2 reads YNNKEL (reference sequence). The CDR3 length is 15 residues. In nucleotides, the CDR3 is TGTGCCAGCAGCCAACAGCCGGGACTACGTTACGAGCAGTACTTC. Translating it yields CASSQQPGLRYEQYF.

On this clonotype itself: A single base separates this from a much larger clone, so it may be a read error. The rearrangement links TRBV11-2 to TRBJ1-2; no clear D gene. V lost 2 bases, J lost 4 bases, and 20 bases lay in between. Looked up from germline, CDR1 is SGHAT and CDR2 is FQNNGV. The CDR3 has 17 amino acids. The CDR3 coding sequence is TGTGCCAGCAGCTTACCTGTTTACCGCACTCGAAGCTATGGCTACACCTTC. This codes for CASSLPVYRTRSYGYTF.

The J gene is TRBJ2-3, the V gene TRBV28; tentatively, D is TRBD2 (5 bases). The germline gives CDR1 MDHEN, CDR2 SYDVKM. Trimming stripped 8 bases from V and 2 bases from J, with 17 bases between. CDR3 length equals 15 residues. As DNA, the CDR3 is TGTGCCAGCTTACCCTCGGACTGGCCCACAGATACGCAGTATTTT. Translated, it gives CASLPSDWPTDTQYF. The full variable domain, rest sourced from reference TRBV28 and TRBJ2-3, is DVKVTQSSRYLVKRTGEKVFLECVQDMDHENMFWYRQDPGLGLRLIYFSYDVKMKEKGDIPEGYSVSREKKERFSLILESASTNQTSMYLCASLPSDWPTDTQYFGPGTRLTVL.

This clonotype was seen many times. The gene calls are TRBV20-1 and TRBJ2-7; 7 bases are a match to TRBD2. The CDR3 has 12 residues. CDR1 DFQATT and CDR2 SNEGSKA come from the germline V gene (reference sequence). The trim removed 5 bases at V and 4 bases at J, leaving 5 bases unmatched. The CDR3 bases are TGCAGTGCTCGGCGGGAGTGGTACGAGCAGTACTTC. Amino acids: CSARREWYEQYF.

The sample holds many counts of this clonotype. The gene calls are TRBV7-9 and TRBJ2-7; D tentatively fits TRBD1 or TRBD2 (5 bases each). Germline CDR1 is SEHNR and CDR2 is FQNEAQ (reference sequence). The CDR3 is 15 residues long. V shed 3 bases and J shed 5 bases, with 17 bases lying between them. CDR3 DNA sequence: TGTGCCAGCAGCTTGGGTAGTCGGGGCACCCACGAGCAGTACTTC. Residues: CASSLGSRGTHEQYF.

This clonotype was recorded only once. V is TRBV5-4 and J is TRBJ1-1; D call uncertain. This CDR3 is built from 17 residues. Trimming took 2 bases from V and 1 from J, leaving 18 bases between them. From germline, CDR1 is SGHNT and CDR2 YYREEE (reference sequence). CDR3 sequence reads: CASSFSFSMTPNTEAFF. CDR3 nucleotides: TGTGCCAGCAGCTTCTCCTTTTCTATGACACCGAACACTGAAGCTTTCTTT.

This clonotype was recorded many times. The chain has TRBV12-3 or TRBV12-4 and TRBJ1-6; no clear D. The CDR3 runs 14 residues. V gave up 2 bases and J gave up 3 bases, with 5 bases separating them. CDR3 in amino acids: CASSLSDYNSPLHF. The CDR3 DNA reads TGTGCCAGCAGTTTAAGTGACTATAATTCACCCCTCCACTTT.

The chain joins TRBV20-1 to TRBJ1-6, with TRBD1 as a possible D gene (5 bases). Trimming shortened V by 3 bases and J by 9 bases, and 21 bases separated the two germline ends. This CDR3 is built from 16 residues. CDR1 DFQATT and CDR2 SNEGSKA come from the germline V gene (reference sequence). The CDR3 region is CSARVGWGDMGSPLHF. The CDR3 DNA reads as TGCAGTGCTAGGGTCGGGTGGGGGGATATGGGTTCACCCCTCCACTTT.

This clonotype was detected ten times or more. The chain employs TRBV7-3 and TRBJ2-7; D perhaps matches TRBD1 (7 bases). This CDR3 has 15 residues. Germline V CDR1 and CDR2: SGHTA, FQGTGA. The V gene lost 4 bases and the J gene lost 6 bases, with 19 bases spanning the gap. The DNA of the CDR3 is TGTGCCAGCAGCTCGAAGACAGGGAGGTTTGTCGAGCAGTACTTC. It yields the protein CASSSKTGRFVEQYF.

This clonotype was detected ten times or more. This chain uses TRBV7-2 with TRBJ2-7; TRBD1 matches 7 bases. The germline V gene encodes CDR1 SGHTA and CDR2 FQGNSA. V dropped 5 bases and J dropped 1; count of bases not matched to a gene: 8. There are 15 residues in the CDR3. The CDR3 reads CASSPGGTGSYEQYF. The CDR3 nucleotides are TGTGCCAGCAGCCCAGGGGGTACCGGGTCCTACGAGCAGTACTTC.

V gene TRBV5-1 combines with J gene TRBJ2-2, with D tentatively TRBD1 (6 bases). The CDR3 loop spans 18 amino acids. V was clipped by 0 bases and J by 4 bases, with 19 bases between them. CDR1 is SGHRS, CDR2 YFSETQ, per germline. In nucleotides, the CDR3 is TGCGCCAGCAGCTTGGCCCCTACAGGGAGTTTTTTCACCGGGGAGCTGTTTTTT. It is translated as CASSLAPTGSFFTGELFF.

As for this clonotype: The junction departs from germline at one end; a sequencing error may be responsible. V usage is TRBV7-9 and J usage is TRBJ1-2; D perhaps matches TRBD1 (5 bases). Per germline, CDR1 SEHNR and CDR2 FQNEAQ (reference sequence). The CDR3 length is 14 residues. The CDR3 coding sequence is TGTGCCAGCAGCCCCCCCGGGACGGACTACGCCTCCGCCTTC. Protein sequence: CASSPPGTDYASAF.